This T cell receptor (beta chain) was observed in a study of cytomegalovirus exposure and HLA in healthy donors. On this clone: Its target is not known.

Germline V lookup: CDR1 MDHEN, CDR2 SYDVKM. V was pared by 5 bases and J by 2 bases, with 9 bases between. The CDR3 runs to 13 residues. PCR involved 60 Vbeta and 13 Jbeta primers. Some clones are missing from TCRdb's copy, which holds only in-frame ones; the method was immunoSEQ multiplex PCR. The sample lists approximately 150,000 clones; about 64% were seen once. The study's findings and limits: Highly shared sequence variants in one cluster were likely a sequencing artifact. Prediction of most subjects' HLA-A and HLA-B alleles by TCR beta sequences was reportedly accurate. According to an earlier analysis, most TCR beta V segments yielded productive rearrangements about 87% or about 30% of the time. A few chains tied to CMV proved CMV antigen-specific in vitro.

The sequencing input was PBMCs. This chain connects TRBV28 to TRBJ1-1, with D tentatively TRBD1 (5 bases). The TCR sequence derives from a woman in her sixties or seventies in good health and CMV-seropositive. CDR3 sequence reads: CASSQGSNTEAFF. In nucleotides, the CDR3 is TGTGCCAGCAGTCAGGGTTCAAACACTGAAGCTTTCTTT.